These T cell receptor beta chains were read from a single sample in a study of graft-versus-host responses after intestinal transplantation. Clones were sequenced by immunoSEQ multiplex PCR, and TCRdb holds only the in-frame ones, with some missing. The sample consists of about 120,000 clones, approximately 90% of them appearing once. Their target antigens are unknown. The starting material was unstimulated CD4+ T cells sorted from spleen or lymph node cells, obtained before intestinal transplant. The source is a human donor who received an intestinal transplant. Each CDR3 is given with its conserved first and last residue. The size field is filled for only some rows; it gives once, few, many or a size class.

CDR3: CASSPGQPRANVLTF
size: .
V: TRBV19
length: 15
J: TRBJ2-6

CDR3: CASSREGTSAEAFF
size: .
V: TRBV18
length: 14
J: TRBJ1-1

CDR3: CASNSGTGGRTEAFF
size: .
V: TRBV5-1
length: 15
J: TRBJ1-1

CDR3: CASSSSRGRGYGYTF
size: .
V: TRBV5-4
length: 15
J: TRBJ1-2

CDR3: CAWRAPGQRRNTIYF
size: .
V: TRBV30
length: 15
J: TRBJ1-3

CDR3: CASSFRWTRVQETQYF
size: .
V: TRBV27
length: 16
J: TRBJ2-5

CDR3: CASSLWTGQGYTDTQYF
size: .
V: TRBV5-5
length: 17
J: TRBJ2-3

CDR3: CASRPDSSGNTIYF
size: .
V: TRBV2
length: 14
J: TRBJ1-3

CDR3: CASSQATGQGYGYTF
size: once
V: TRBV4-1
length: 15
J: TRBJ1-2

CDR3: CAWSVLAGGPGGELFF
size: .
V: TRBV30
length: 16
J: TRBJ2-2

CDR3: CASSGLRGSYNSPLHF
size: .
V: TRBV7-2
length: 16
J: TRBJ1-6

CDR3: CASTTGGGASYEQYF
size: .
V: TRBV18
length: 15
J: TRBJ2-7

CDR3: CASSIGQGLGSEKLFF
size: .
V: TRBV11-2
length: 16
J: TRBJ1-4

CDR3: CASSFGTAEQFF
size: .
V: TRBV11-3
length: 12
J: TRBJ2-1

CDR3: CASTESREAFF
size: few
V: TRBV6-1
length: 11
J: TRBJ1-1

CDR3: CASTRLAVVSSYNEQFF
size: .
V: TRBV5-6
length: 17
J: TRBJ2-1

CDR3: CASSEFLSQELFF
size: .
V: TRBV10-2
length: 13
J: TRBJ2-2

CDR3: CASSGVLAGVDTQYF
size: .
V: TRBV2
length: 15
J: TRBJ2-3

CDR3: CASSLVRSAGELFF
size: once
V: TRBV5-1
length: 14
J: TRBJ2-2

CDR3: CSVDPSGGSTDTQYF
size: .
V: TRBV29-1
length: 15
J: TRBJ2-3

CDR3: CASSYGTGRYGYTF
size: .
V: TRBV6-5
length: 14
J: TRBJ1-2

CDR3: CATRTGTGIYIQYF
size: .
V: TRBV6-5
length: 14
J: TRBJ2-4

CDR3: CSARAEETQYF
size: .
V: TRBV20-1
length: 11
J: TRBJ2-5

CDR3: CASREDSETQYF
size: .
V: TRBV2
length: 12
J: TRBJ2-5

CDR3: CASSFGGDEKLFF
size: .
V: TRBV5-1
length: 13
J: TRBJ1-4

CDR3: CSARLSGNTGELFF
size: once
V: TRBV29-1
length: 14
J: TRBJ2-2

CDR3: CASSLTSGGAEQFF
size: .
V: TRBV7-2
length: 14
J: TRBJ2-1

CDR3: CASSRQVKNTEAFF
size: .
V: TRBV18
length: 14
J: TRBJ1-1

CDR3: CASSLGTGRDQPQHF
size: .
V: TRBV5-1
length: 15
J: TRBJ1-5

CDR3: CASSPTGGALDWQYF
size: .
V: TRBV18
length: 15
J: TRBJ2-7

CDR3: CASSSRLAGLGETQYF
size: .
V: TRBV7-9
length: 16
J: TRBJ2-5

CDR3: CASSLVRTGQFEQYF
size: .
V: TRBV7-6
length: 15
J: .

CDR3: CASSFYRGSGNTIYF
size: .
V: TRBV28
length: 15
J: TRBJ1-3

CDR3: CASSSSQPYSGNTIYF
size: .
V: TRBV2
length: 16
J: TRBJ1-3

CDR3: CASSIVGDSGGYTF
size: .
V: TRBV19
length: 14
J: TRBJ1-2

CDR3: CASSVGTGEETQYF
size: once
V: TRBV9
length: 14
J: TRBJ2-5

CDR3: CASTPPPGAGDAFF
size: .
V: TRBV6-1
length: 14
J: TRBJ1-1

CDR3: CASSLDSVTSGRDMDF
size: .
V: TRBV11-2
length: 16
J: TRBJ2-3

CDR3: CASRSGGLNTEAFF
size: .
V: TRBV19
length: 14
J: TRBJ1-1

CDR3: CASSSNRGAYGYTF
size: .
V: TRBV7-9
length: 14
J: TRBJ1-2

CDR3: CASSLTLLPYNEQFF
size: .
V: TRBV7-2
length: 15
J: TRBJ2-1

CDR3: CASSSISGDGPYEQYF
size: .
V: TRBV2
length: 16
J: TRBJ2-7

CDR3: CASSDRRNTEAFF
size: .
V: TRBV10-2
length: 13
J: TRBJ1-1

CDR3: CASSPRSSGRPNTQYF
size: .
V: TRBV9
length: 16
J: TRBJ2-3

CDR3: CASSLFGQLNTEAFF
size: .
V: TRBV27
length: 15
J: TRBJ1-1

CDR3: CASSPPLGQHNYGYTF
size: .
V: TRBV6-6
length: 16
J: TRBJ1-2

CDR3: CASSPISQGAGYGYTF
size: .
V: TRBV9
length: 16
J: TRBJ1-2

CDR3: CASSVKGTASYEQYF
size: .
V: TRBV6-1
length: 15
J: TRBJ2-7

CDR3: CASSPREAGRYEQYF
size: .
V: TRBV18
length: 15
J: TRBJ2-7

CDR3: CASSSGTAYSSYEQYF
size: .
V: TRBV5-4
length: 16
J: TRBJ2-7

CDR3: CASSHNTGYLEQYF
size: .
V: TRBV6-1
length: 14
J: TRBJ2-7

CDR3: CASRRGTATNEKLFF
size: .
V: TRBV28
length: 15
J: TRBJ1-4

CDR3: CAWSGLRQGAGEQFF
size: .
V: TRBV30
length: 15
J: TRBJ2-1

CDR3: CASSKRDRLNEQFF
size: .
V: TRBV21-1
length: 14
J: TRBJ2-1

CDR3: CASSGWDRWGETQYF
size: .
V: TRBV7-2
length: 15
J: TRBJ2-5